A single T cell receptor (beta chain) is shown here with its context. Generated by immunoSEQ multiplex PCR, the TCRdb table keeps only in-frame clones and is missing some. The sample has about 120,000 clones, roughly four fifths seen once; the top ten hold around 9.9%. The CDR3 has 17 residues. This specimen belongs to a study of T cell responses to AZD1222 COVID-19 vaccine. The receptor comes from an adult in good health. V is TRBV21-1 and J is TRBJ1-1. TRBV21-1 is a listed pseudogene. The input for sequencing was peripheral blood, taken on day 0 of AZD1222 vaccination. CDR3 in DNA: TGTGCCAGCAGCAAAGGGGGGAGGGGGCCCATGAACACTGAAGCTTTCTTT. Amino acids: CASSKGGRGPMNTEAFF.